The following is a TCR beta chain sequence with its context. Its antigen is not identified. Method: immunoSEQ multiplex PCR; TCRdb's copy keeps in-frame clones and lacks some. This repertoire shows 7,500 to 10,000 clones, approximately 72% found once; its top ten account for 10% to 13%. Investigators separated out CD4+ T cells once approximately 10 days of culture had passed. Two doses of BNT162b2 or mRNA-1273 vaccine were administered to participants. Nobody among the vaccine recipients had prior SARS-CoV-2 infection (nucleocapsid antibodies were negative). The data derive from a study of vaccination effects on CD4 cells after COVID-19. In the study overall: After the second dose, samples were taken at median day 72.

This CDR3 contains 14 residues. Germline lookup yields CDR1 MNHEY and CDR2 SMNVEV (reference sequence). V dropped 5 bases and J dropped 0 bases, with 8 bases sitting between them. This sample comprised CD4+ T cells from PBMCs cultured without peptide, obtained after COVID-19 vaccination. This sequence was found in a human donor who received a COVID-19 vaccine. The chain couples TRBV27 to TRBJ1-5; no clear D gene. The CDR3 sequence is CASSLDHSNQPQHF. CDR3 nucleotide sequence: TGTGCCAGCAGTCTAGACCATAGCAATCAGCCCCAGCATTTT.